This TCR beta chain stems from a study of T-cell memory formation after mild COVID-19. Study as a whole: TCR clusters largely stayed donor specific.

Each CDR3 protein gets one entry after TCRdb re-called the 5' RACE reads with MiXCR. The sample records roughly 300,000 distinct CDR3 sequences, under 20% being singletons. In the case of this clonotype: Its target is not known.

Overall study findings and caveats: Nothing confirmed that second-wave clones peaking on day 37 were specific for SARS-CoV-2. Pre-infection memory held some responding clones, suggesting pre-existing cross-reactive T cells responded. CD8+ contracting clones occupied EMRA, while CD4+ ones occupied mainly CM and EM.

V was clipped by 5 bases and J by 4 bases, with 18 bases between them. The CDR3 is 15 residues long. CDR1 and CDR2 from the germline V gene are SGHTA and FQGNSA. This sequence was found in a man aged 18-30 years who had mild COVID-19 (a few samples of this study predate the infection). Cell type and time point are not known. The chain carries TRBV7-2 and TRBJ2-7, with D maybe TRBD2 (6 bases). The sample was PBMCs or a T cell subset sorted from them (not recorded which). CDR3 nucleotide sequence: TGTGCCAGCAGCCACCCGTTGGGGGGTTGGTACGAGCAGTACTTC. Translation gives CASSHPLGGWYEQYF.